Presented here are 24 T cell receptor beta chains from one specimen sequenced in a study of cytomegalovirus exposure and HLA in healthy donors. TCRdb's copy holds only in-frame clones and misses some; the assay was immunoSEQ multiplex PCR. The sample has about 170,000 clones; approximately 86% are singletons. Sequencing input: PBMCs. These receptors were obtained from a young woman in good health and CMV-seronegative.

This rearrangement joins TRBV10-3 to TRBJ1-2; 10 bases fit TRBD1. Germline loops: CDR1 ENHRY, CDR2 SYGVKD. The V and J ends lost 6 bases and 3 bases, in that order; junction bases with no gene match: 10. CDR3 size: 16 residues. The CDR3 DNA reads TGTGCCATCAGCTTAAATGGACAGGGGGATGACTATGGCTACACCTTC. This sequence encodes CAISLNGQGDDYGYTF.

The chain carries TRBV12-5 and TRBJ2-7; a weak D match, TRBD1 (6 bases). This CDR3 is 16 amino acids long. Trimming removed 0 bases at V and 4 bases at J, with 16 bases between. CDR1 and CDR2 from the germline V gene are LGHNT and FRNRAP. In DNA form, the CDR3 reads TGTGCTAGTGGTTTGGTAGGATGGGGGCCTACTTACGAGCAGTACTTC. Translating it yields CASGLVGWGPTYEQYF.

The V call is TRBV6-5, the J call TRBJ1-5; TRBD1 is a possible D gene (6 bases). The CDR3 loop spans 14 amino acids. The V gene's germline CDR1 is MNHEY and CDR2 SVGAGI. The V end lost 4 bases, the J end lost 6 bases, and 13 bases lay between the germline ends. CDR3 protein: CASSFGGGSQPQHF. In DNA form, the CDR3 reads TGTGCCAGCAGTTTCGGGGGGGGCTCTCAGCCCCAGCATTTT.

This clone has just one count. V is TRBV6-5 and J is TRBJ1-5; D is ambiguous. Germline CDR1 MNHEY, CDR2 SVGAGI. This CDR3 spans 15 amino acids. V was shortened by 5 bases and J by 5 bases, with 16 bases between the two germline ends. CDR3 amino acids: CASSLLGGEDQPQHF. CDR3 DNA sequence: TGTGCCAGCAGTCTCTTAGGCGGGGAGGATCAGCCCCAGCATTTT.

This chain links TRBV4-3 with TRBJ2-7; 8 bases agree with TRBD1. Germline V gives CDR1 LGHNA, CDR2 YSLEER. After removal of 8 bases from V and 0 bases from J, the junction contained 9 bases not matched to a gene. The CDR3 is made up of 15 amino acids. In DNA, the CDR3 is TGCGCCAGCGCGCTAGGGACAGGAGCCTCCTACGAGCAGTACTTC. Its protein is CASALGTGASYEQYF.

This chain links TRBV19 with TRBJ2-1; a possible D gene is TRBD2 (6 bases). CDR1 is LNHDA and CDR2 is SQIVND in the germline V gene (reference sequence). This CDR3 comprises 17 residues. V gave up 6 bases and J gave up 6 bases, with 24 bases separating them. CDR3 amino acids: CASSFGRWASEGNEQFF. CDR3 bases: TGTGCCAGTAGCTTCGGAAGATGGGCTAGCGAGGGCAATGAGCAGTTCTTC.

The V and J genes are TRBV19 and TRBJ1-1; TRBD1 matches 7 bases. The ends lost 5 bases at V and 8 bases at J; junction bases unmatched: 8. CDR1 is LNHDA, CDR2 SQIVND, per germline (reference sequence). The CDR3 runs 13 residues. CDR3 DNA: TGTGCCAGTAGTCCGGGGACAGCTCGGGAAGCTTTCTTT. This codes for CASSPGTAREAFF.

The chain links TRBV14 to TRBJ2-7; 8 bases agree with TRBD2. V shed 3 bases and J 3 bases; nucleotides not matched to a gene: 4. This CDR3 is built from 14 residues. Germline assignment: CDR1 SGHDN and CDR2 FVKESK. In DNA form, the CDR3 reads TGTGCCAGCAGCCATCCGAGCGGGAGCTACGAGCAGTACTTC. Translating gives CASSHPSGSYEQYF.

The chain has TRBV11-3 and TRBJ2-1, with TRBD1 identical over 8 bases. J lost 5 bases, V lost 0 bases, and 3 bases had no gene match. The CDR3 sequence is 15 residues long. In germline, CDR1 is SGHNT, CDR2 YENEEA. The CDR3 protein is CASSLEGQVNNEQFF. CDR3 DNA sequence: TGTGCCAGCAGCTTAGAGGGACAGGTAAACAATGAGCAGTTCTTC.

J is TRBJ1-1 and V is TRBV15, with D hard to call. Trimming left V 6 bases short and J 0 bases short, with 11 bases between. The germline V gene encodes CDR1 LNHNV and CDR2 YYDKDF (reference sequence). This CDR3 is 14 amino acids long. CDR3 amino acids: CATRARFMNTEAFF. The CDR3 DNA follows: TGTGCCACCAGAGCCAGGTTCATGAACACTGAAGCTTTCTTT. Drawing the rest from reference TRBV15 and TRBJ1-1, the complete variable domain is DAMVIQNPRYQVTQFGKPVTLSCSQTLNHNVMYWYQQKSSQAPKLLFHYYDKDFNNEADTPDNFQSRRPNTSFCFLDIRSPGLGDTAMYLCATRARFMNTEAFFGQGTRLTVV.

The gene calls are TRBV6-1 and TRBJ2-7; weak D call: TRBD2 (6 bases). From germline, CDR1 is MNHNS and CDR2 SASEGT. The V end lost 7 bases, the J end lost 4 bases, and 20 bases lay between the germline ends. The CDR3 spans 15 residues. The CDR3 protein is CASIASGLGAYEQYF. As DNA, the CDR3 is TGTGCCAGCATAGCGTCGGGACTTGGGGCATACGAGCAGTACTTC.

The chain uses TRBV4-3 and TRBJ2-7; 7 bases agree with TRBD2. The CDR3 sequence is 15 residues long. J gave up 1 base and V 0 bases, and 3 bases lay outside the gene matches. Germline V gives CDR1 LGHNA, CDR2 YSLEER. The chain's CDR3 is CASSQDRGVSYEQYF. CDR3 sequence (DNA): TGCGCCAGCAGCCAAGATCGGGGGGTATCCTACGAGCAGTACTTC.

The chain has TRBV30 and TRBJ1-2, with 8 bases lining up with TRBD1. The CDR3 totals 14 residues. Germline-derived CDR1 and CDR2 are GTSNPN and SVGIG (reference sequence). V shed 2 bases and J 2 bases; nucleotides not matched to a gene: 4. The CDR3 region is CAWSRQGSNYGYTF. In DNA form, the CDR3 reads TGTGCCTGGAGTCGACAGGGGTCGAACTATGGCTACACCTTC.

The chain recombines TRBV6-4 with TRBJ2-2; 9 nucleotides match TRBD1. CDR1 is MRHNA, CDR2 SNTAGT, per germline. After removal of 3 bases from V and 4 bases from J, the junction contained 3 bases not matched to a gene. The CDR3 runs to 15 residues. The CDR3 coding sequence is TGTGCCAGCAGTGAAGAACAGGGGGCCACCGGGGAGCTGTTTTTT. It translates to CASSEEQGATGELFF.

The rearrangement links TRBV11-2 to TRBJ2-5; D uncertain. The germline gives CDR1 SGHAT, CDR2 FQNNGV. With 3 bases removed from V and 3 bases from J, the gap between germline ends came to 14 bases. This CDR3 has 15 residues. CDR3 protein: CASSFWPKNKETQYF. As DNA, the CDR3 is TGTGCCAGCAGCTTTTGGCCCAAGAACAAAGAGACCCAGTACTTC.

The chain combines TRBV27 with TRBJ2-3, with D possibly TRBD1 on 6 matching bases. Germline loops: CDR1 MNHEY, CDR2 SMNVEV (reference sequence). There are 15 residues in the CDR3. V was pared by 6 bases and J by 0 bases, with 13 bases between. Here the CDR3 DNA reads TGTGCCAGCAGACCCTTGGGGGCAAGCACAGATACGCAGTATTTT. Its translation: CASRPLGASTDTQYF.

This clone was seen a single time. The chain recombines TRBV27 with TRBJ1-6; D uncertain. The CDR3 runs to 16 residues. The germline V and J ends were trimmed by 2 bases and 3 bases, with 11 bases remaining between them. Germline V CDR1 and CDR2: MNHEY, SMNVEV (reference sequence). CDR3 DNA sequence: TGTGCCAGCAGTTTAGCCATGGAGGTCTATAATTCACCCCTCCACTTT. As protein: CASSLAMEVYNSPLHF.

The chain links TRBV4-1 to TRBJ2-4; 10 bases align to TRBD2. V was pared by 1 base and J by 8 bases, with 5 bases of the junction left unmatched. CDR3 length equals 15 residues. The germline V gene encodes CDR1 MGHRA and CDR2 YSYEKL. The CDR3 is CASSQGAGGPYIQYF. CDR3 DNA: TGCGCCAGCAGCCAAGGAGCGGGGGGGCCCTACATTCAGTACTTC.

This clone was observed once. CDR3: CASHDPGTGENQPQHF. Written as DNA, the CDR3 is TGTGCCAGTCACGATCCCGGGACAGGGGAAAATCAGCCCCAGCATTTT. V usage is TRBV19 and J usage is TRBJ1-5, with 10 bases that match TRBD1. The V gene's germline CDR1 is LNHDA and CDR2 SQIVND (reference sequence). Trimming at V came to 8 bases and at J to 4 bases, leaving 11 bases not matched to a gene. The CDR3 loop spans 16 amino acids.

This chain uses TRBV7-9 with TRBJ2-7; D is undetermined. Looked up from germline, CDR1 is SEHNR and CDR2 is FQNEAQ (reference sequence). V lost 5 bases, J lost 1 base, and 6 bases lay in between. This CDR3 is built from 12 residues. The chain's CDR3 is CASSQDSYEQYF. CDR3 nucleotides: TGTGCCAGCAGCCAGGATTCCTACGAGCAGTACTTC.

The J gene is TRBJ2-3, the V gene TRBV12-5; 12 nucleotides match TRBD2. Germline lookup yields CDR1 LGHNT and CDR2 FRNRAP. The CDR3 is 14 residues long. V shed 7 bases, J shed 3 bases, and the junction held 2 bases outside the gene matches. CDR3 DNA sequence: TGTGCTAGTGAACTAGCGGGGGGAACAGATACGCAGTATTTT. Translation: CASELAGGTDTQYF.

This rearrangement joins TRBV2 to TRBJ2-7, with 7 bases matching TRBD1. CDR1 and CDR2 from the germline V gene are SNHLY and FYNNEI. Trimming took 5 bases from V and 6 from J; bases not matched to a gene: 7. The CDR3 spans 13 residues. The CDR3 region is CASSSGTVSEQYF. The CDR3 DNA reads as TGTGCCAGCAGTTCCGGGACAGTCTCCGAGCAGTACTTC. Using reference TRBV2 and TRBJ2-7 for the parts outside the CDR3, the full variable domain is EPEVTQTPSHQVTQMGQEVILRCVPISNHLYFYWYRQILGQKVEFLVSFYNNEISEKSEIFDDQFSVERPDGSNFTLKIRSTKLEDSAMYFCASSSGTVSEQYFGPGTRLTVT.

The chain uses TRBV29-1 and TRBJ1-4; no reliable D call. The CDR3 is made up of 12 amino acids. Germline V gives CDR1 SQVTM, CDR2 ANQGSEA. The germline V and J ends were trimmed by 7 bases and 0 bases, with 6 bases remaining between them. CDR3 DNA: TGCAGCGGAGTGTCAACTAATGAAAAACTGTTTTTT. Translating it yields CSGVSTNEKLFF.

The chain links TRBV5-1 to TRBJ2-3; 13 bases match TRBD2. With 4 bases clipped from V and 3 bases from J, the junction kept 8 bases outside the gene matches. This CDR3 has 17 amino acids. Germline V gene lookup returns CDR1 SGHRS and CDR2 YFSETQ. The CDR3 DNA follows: TGCGCCAGCAGCGCGGGGACTAGCGGGGTTGGGACAGATACGCAGTATTTT. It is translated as CASSAGTSGVGTDTQYF.